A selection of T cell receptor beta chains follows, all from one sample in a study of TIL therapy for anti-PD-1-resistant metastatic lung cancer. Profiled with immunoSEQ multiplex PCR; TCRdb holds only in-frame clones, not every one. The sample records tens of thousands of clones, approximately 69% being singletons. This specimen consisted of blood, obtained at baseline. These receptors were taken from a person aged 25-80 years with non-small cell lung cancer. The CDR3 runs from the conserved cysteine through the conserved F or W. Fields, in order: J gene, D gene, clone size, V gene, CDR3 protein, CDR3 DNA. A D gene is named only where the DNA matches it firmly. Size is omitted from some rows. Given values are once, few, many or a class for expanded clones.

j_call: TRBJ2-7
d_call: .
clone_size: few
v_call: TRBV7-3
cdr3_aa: CASSATGQTYEQYF
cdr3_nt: TGTGCCAGCAGCGCTACCGGACAGACCTACGAGCAGTACTTC

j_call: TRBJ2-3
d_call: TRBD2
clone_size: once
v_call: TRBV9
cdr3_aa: CASSDPGLAGGTDTQYF
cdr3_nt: TGTGCCAGCAGCGATCCGGGACTAGCGGGAGGAACAGATACGCAGTATTTT

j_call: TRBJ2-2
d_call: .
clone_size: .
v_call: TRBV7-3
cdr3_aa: CASSLISGANTGELFF
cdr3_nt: TGTGCCAGCAGCTTAATTTCAGGCGCGAACACCGGGGAGCTGTTTTTT

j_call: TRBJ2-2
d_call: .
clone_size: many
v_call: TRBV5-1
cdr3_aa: CASTGRTNTGELFF
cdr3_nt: TGCGCCAGCACGGGACGGACGAACACCGGGGAGCTGTTTTTT

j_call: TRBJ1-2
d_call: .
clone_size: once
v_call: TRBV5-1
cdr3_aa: CASSEGVNYGYTF
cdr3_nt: TGCGCCAGCAGCGAGGGGGTAAACTATGGCTACACCTTC

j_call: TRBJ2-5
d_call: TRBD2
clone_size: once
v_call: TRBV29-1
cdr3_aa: CSVEGGGETQYF
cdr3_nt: TGCAGCGTTGAAGGCGGGGGGGAGACCCAGTACTTC

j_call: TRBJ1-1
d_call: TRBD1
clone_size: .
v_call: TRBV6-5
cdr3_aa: CASSYGTGLTEAFF
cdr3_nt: TGTGCCAGCAGTTACGGGACAGGGCTGACTGAAGCTTTCTTT

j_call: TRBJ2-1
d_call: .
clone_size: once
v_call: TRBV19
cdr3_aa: CASRGATNEQFF
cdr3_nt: TGTGCCAGTCGGGGGGCAACCAATGAGCAGTTCTTC

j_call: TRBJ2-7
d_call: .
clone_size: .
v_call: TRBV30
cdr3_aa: CAWSEEGPYEQYF
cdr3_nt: TGTGCCTGGAGCGAGGAGGGGCCCTACGAGCAGTACTTC

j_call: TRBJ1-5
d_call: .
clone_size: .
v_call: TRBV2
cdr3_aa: CASSGGLFNQPQHF
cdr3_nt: TGTGCCAGCAGTGGGGGACTTTTCAATCAGCCCCAGCATTTT

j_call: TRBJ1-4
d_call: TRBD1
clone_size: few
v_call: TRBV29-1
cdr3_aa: CSVSGDSNSEKLFF
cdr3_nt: TGCAGCGTTTCCGGGGACAGTAATTCTGAAAAACTGTTTTTT

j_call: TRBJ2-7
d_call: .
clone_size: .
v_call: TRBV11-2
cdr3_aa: CASSLLGIRGQYF
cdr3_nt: TGTGCCAGCAGCTTACTGGGGATCCGAGGGCAGTACTTC

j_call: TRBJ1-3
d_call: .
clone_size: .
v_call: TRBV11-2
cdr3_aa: CASSLLGGRTGNTIYF
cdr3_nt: TGTGCCAGCAGCTTATTGGGGGGAAGAACGGGAAACACCATATATTTT

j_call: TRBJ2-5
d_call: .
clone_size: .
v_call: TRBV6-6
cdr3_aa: CASNPRGEETQYF
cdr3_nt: TGTGCCAGCAACCCGAGGGGGGAAGAGACCCAGTACTTC

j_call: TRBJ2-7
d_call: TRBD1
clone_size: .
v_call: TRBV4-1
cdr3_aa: CASSLGQGAHEQYF
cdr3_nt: TGCGCCAGCAGCCTGGGACAGGGGGCGCACGAGCAGTACTTC

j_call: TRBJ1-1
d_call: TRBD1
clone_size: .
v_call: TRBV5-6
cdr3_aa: CASSSGTGKAFF
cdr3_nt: TGTGCCAGCAGCTCCGGGACAGGGAAAGCTTTCTTT

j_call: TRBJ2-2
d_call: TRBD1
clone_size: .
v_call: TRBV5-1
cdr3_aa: CASSASGTGVGGELFF
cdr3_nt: TGCGCCAGCAGCGCGTCCGGGACAGGGGTTGGCGGGGAGCTGTTTTTT

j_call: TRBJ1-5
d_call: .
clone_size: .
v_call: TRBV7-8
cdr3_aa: CASSYGGRGWSNQPQHF
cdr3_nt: TGTGCCAGCAGCTACGGGGGGCGGGGTTGGAGCAATCAGCCCCAGCATTTT

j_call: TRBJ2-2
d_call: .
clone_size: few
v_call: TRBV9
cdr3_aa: CASRRQRKNTGELFF
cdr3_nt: TGTGCCAGCCGGCGGCAGAGAAAGAACACCGGGGAGCTGTTTTTT

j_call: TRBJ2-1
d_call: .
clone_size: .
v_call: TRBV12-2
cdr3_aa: CASRLAGQIPYGEQFF
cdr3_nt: TGTGCAAGTCGCTTAGCGGGACAAATACCCTACGGTGAGCAGTTCTTC

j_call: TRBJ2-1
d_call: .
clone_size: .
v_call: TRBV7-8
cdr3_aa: CASSFRDKGNEQFF
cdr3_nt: TGTGCCAGCAGCTTTAGGGACAAGGGTAATGAGCAGTTCTTC

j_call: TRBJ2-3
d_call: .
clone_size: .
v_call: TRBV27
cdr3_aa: CASSPLANTDTQYF
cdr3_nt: TGTGCCAGCAGTCCGCTAGCTAACACAGATACGCAGTATTTT

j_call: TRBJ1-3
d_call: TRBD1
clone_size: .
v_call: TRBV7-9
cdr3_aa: CASSSMTGEDTIYF
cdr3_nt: TGTGCCAGCAGCTCCATGACAGGGGAGGACACCATATATTTT

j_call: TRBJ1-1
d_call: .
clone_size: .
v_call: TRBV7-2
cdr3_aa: CASSTRRGNTEAFF
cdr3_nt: TGTGCCAGCAGTACTCGGAGGGGGAACACTGAAGCTTTCTTT

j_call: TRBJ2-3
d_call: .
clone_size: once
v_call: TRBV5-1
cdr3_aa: CASSLTGPRDTQYF
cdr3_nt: TGCGCCAGCAGCTTAACAGGACCAAGGGATACGCAGTATTTT

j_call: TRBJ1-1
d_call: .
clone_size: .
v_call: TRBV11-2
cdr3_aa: CASIEGNTEAFF
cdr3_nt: TGTGCCAGCATTGAGGGAAACACTGAAGCTTTCTTT

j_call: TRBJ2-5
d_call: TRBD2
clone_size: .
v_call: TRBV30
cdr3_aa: CAWRAGGPRETQYF
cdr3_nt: TGTGCCTGGAGAGCGGGGGGGCCTCGTGAGACCCAGTACTTC

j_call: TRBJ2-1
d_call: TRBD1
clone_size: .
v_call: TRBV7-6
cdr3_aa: CASSHRDSSYNEQFF
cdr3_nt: TGTGCCAGCAGCCACCGGGACAGCTCCTACAATGAGCAGTTCTTC

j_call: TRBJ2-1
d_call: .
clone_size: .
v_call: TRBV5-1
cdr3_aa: CASSLEPVTDPYNEQFF
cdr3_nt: TGCGCCAGCAGCTTGGAACCAGTCACAGACCCCTACAATGAGCAGTTCTTC

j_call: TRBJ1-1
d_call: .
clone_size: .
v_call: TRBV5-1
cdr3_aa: CASSLGQTDEEAFF
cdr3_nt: TGCGCCAGCAGCTTGGGACAGACGGACGAGGAAGCTTTCTTT

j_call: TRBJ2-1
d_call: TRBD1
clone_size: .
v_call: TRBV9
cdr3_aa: CASSVRGQGYNEQFF
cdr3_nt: TGTGCCAGCAGCGTTCGGGGACAGGGATACAATGAGCAGTTCTTC

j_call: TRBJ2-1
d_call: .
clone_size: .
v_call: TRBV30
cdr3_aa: CAWSIRGPYNEQFF
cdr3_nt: TGTGCCTGGAGTATTAGGGGACCCTACAATGAGCAGTTCTTC

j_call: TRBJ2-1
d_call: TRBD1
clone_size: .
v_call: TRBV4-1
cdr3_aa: CASSLRQGVDNEQFF
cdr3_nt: TGCGCCAGCAGCCTAAGACAGGGGGTTGACAATGAGCAGTTCTTC

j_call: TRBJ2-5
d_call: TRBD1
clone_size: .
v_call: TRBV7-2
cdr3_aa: CASSLAPGGRLTQYF
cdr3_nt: TGTGCCAGCAGCTTAGCGCCAGGGGGACGCTTAACCCAGTACTTC

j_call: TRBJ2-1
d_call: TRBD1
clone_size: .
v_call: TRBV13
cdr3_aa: CASSLGRDRTSSYNEQFF
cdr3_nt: TGTGCCAGCAGCTTAGGCAGGGACAGAACGAGCTCCTACAATGAGCAGTTCTTC

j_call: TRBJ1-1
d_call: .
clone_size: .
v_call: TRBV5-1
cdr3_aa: CASSFGGPNTEAFF
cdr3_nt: TGCGCCAGCAGCTTTGGGGGTCCGAACACTGAAGCTTTCTTT

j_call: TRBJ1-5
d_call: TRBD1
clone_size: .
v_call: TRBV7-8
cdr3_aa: CASSLTGGVNQPQHF
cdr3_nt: TGTGCCAGCAGTCTTACAGGGGGTGTCAATCAGCCCCAGCATTTT

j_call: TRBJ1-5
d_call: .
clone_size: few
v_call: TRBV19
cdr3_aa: CASSIMGYSNQPQHF
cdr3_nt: TGTGCCAGTAGTATAATGGGATATAGCAATCAGCCCCAGCATTTT

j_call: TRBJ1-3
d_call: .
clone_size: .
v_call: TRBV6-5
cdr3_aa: CASSPYYSGNTIYF
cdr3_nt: TGTGCCAGCAGTCCATATTACTCTGGAAACACCATATATTTT

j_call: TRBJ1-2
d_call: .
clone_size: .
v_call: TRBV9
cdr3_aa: CASSATYGDGIRYTF
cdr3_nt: TGTGCCAGCAGCGCGACCTACGGGGACGGAATACGCTACACCTTC

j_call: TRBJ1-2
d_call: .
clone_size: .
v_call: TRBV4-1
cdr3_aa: CASSQESQGRPNYGYTF
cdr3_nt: TGCGCCAGCAGCCAAGAAAGCCAGGGAAGGCCTAACTATGGCTACACCTTC

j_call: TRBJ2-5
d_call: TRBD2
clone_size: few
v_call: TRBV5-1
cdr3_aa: CASSFASGGQTQYF
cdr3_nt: TGCGCCAGCAGCTTTGCTAGCGGGGGACAGACCCAGTACTTC

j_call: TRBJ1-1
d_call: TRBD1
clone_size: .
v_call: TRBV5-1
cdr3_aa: CASKQGAVEWTEAFF
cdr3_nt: TGCGCCAGCAAACAGGGGGCGGTAGAGTGGACTGAAGCTTTCTTT

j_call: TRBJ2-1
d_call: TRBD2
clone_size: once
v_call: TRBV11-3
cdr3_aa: CASSFRSSGSEQFF
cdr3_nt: TGTGCCAGCAGCTTTAGATCTAGCGGGAGTGAGCAGTTCTTC

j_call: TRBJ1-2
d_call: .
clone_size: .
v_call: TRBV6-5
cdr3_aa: CASRKTAGAGGYTF
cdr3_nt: TGTGCCAGCAGAAAGACCGCAGGGGCGGGTGGCTACACCTTC

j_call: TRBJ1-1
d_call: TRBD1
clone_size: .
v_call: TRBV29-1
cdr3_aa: CSAWTGGAYTEAFF
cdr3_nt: TGCAGCGCTTGGACAGGGGGCGCTTACACTGAAGCTTTCTTT

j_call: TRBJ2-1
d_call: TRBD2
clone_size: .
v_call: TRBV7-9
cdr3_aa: CASSLRPLAVTYNEQFF
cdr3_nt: TGTGCCAGCAGCTTAAGGCCGCTAGCGGTCACCTACAATGAGCAGTTCTTC

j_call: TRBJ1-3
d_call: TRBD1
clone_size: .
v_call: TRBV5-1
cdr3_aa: CASSLGQAGGDTIYF
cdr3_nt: TGCGCCAGCAGCCTCGGACAGGCGGGTGGGGACACCATATATTTT